Following are 8 T cell receptor beta chains from one sample sequenced in a study of cytomegalovirus exposure and HLA in healthy donors. The protocol was immunoSEQ multiplex PCR, while the TCRdb copy is restricted to in-frame clones and leaves out a portion. The repertoire consists of about 140,000 clones, with 70% to 90% occurring once and the leading ten covering less than 3.5%. Sample: PBMCs. These TCRs come from a man aged 18-30 years in good health and CMV-seronegative.

This sequence joins TRBV27 and TRBJ2-7; 11 bases are shared with TRBD2. Germline-derived CDR1 and CDR2 are MNHEY and SMNVEV (reference sequence). V dropped 2 bases and J dropped 5; count of bases not matched to a gene: 8. The CDR3 extends over 16 amino acids. CDR3 nucleotides: TGTGCCAGCAGTTTAGATCCTGCTAGCGGGAGGCACGAGCAGTACTTC. Protein: CASSLDPASGRHEQYF.

The CDR3 region is CSAEAQVVAEAFF. In DNA, the CDR3 is TGCAGCGCGGAGGCTCAGGTCGTCGCTGAAGCTTTCTTT. This rearrangement joins TRBV29-1 to TRBJ1-1; D is undetermined. V was shortened by 7 bases and J by 6 bases, with 18 bases between the two germline ends. The CDR3 runs 13 residues. The germline V gene has CDR1 SQVTM and CDR2 ANQGSEA. The variable domain in full, completed from reference TRBV29-1 and TRBJ1-1, reads SAVISQKPSRDICQRGTSLTIQCQVDSQVTMMFWYRQQPGQSLTLIATANQGSEATYESGFVIDKFPISRPNLTFSTLTVSNMSPEDSSIYLCSAEAQVVAEAFFGQGTRLTVV.

The V gene is TRBV19, the J gene TRBJ1-1; possibly TRBD1 for D (6 bases). The CDR3 totals 13 residues. The V end lost 11 bases, the J end lost 3 bases, and 16 bases lay between the germline ends. Germline values: CDR1 LNHDA, CDR2 SQIVND (reference sequence). Here the CDR3 reads CACRGGRDTEAFF. CDR3 coding DNA: TGTGCCTGTCGCGGGGGGCGCGACACTGAAGCTTTCTTT.

The chain employs TRBV28 and TRBJ2-7; 7 positions match TRBD1. Germline CDR1 reads MDHEN; CDR2 reads SYDVKM. J was trimmed by 7 bases and V by 5 bases; bases with no gene match: 5. The length of the CDR3 is 12 residues. The CDR3: CASSIQGWEQYF. DNA for the CDR3: TGTGCCAGCAGTATACAGGGGTGGGAGCAGTACTTC.

The chain couples TRBV27 to TRBJ2-3; 11 bases match TRBD2. Per the germline V gene, CDR1 is MNHEY and CDR2 is SMNVEV (reference sequence). The CDR3 runs 17 residues. J gave up 2 bases and V 3 bases, and 7 bases lay outside the gene matches. CDR3 DNA sequence: TGTGCCAGCAGTTTGTCGGTAGCGGGAGGGTACACAGATACGCAGTATTTT. As protein: CASSLSVAGGYTDTQYF.

This clone is a singleton in its sample. The chain links TRBV13 to TRBJ1-2; the match to TRBD1 covers 7 bases. Germline assignment: CDR1 PRHDT and CDR2 FYEKMQ (reference sequence). The trim removed 0 bases at V and 4 bases at J, leaving 2 bases unmatched. This CDR3 has 14 amino acids. The CDR3 coding sequence is TGTGCCAGCAGCTTAGGGCGACAGGGCTATGGCTACACCTTC. Its protein product is CASSLGRQGYGYTF.

V is TRBV12-5 and J is TRBJ2-3; 11 positions match TRBD2. The V gene end was trimmed by 5 bases and the J gene end by 3 bases; junction bases not matched to a gene: 7. Germline CDR1 LGHNT, CDR2 FRNRAP. The CDR3 length is 16 residues. This CDR3 reads CASGPTRLAGTDTQYF. As DNA, the CDR3 is TGTGCTAGTGGTCCCACCCGACTAGCGGGGACAGATACGCAGTATTTT.

This clone was observed once. This rearrangement joins TRBV7-8 to TRBJ2-1, with D maybe TRBD2 (5 bases). The germline V gene encodes CDR1 SGHVS and CDR2 FQNEAQ. Deletions cut 7 bases from V and 0 bases from J, with 10 bases between. There are 14 residues in the CDR3. Here the CDR3 DNA reads TGTGCCAGCAAGAAGGAGGTCTCCTACAATGAGCAGTTCTTC. This gives the protein CASKKEVSYNEQFF.